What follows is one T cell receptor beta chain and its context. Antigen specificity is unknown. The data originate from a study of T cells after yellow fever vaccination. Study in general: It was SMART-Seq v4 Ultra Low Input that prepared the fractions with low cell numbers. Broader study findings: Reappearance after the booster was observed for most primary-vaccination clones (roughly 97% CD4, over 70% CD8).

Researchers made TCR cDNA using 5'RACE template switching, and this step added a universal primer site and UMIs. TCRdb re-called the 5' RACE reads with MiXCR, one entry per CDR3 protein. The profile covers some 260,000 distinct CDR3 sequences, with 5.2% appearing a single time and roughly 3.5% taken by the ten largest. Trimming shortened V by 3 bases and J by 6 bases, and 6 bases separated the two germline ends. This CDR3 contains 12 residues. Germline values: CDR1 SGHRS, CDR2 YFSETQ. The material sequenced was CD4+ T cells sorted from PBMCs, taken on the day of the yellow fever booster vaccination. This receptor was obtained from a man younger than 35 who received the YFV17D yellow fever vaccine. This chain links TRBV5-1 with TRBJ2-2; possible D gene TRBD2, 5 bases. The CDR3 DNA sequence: TGCGCCAGCAGCTCGGGGTCCGGGGAGCTGTTTTTT. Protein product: CASSSGSGELFF.